The 25 T cell receptor beta chains below were found in one sample sequenced in a study of T cells after yellow fever vaccination. TCRdb itself ran the 5' RACE reads through MiXCR, one entry per CDR3 protein. This table has around 310,000 distinct CDR3 sequences, approximately 3.9% appearing once. Source: PBMCs, taken on the day of the yellow fever booster vaccination. The receptors stem from a man younger than 35 who received the YFV17D yellow fever vaccine.

The sample holds many counts of this clonotype. The CDR3 protein is CASSSQTGGSYNEQFF. CDR3 DNA sequence: TGCGCCAGCAGCTCCCAGACCGGCGGCTCCTACAATGAGCAGTTCTTC. The V gene is TRBV5-1, the J gene TRBJ2-1; D gene uncertain. Germline-derived CDR1 and CDR2 are SGHRS and YFSETQ. Trimming cost V 3 bases and J 0 bases, with 13 bases left between them. The CDR3 is made up of 16 amino acids.

This clonotype occurred many times. The rearrangement uses TRBV7-2 and TRBJ1-1; no definite D call. The CDR3 contains 14 residues. Germline CDR1 and CDR2: SGHTA and FQGNSA. The germline V and J ends were trimmed by 1 base and 7 bases, with 13 bases remaining between them. CDR3 amino acids: CASSLGSGVGEAFF. CDR3 nucleotides: TGTGCCAGCAGCTTAGGGTCTGGGGTGGGTGAAGCTTTCTTT.

The CDR3 protein is CASSLDVQLNNEQFF. The CDR3 bases are TGTGCCAGCAGCTTGGACGTACAATTGAACAATGAGCAGTTCTTC. The chain couples TRBV5-4 to TRBJ2-1; unclear D gene. With 0 bases removed from V and 5 bases from J, the gap between germline ends came to 12 bases. CDR1 and CDR2 (germline): SGHNT, YYREEE (reference sequence). This CDR3 has 15 amino acids.

In this sample, this clonotype turned up a few times. This rearrangement joins TRBV24-1 to TRBJ1-2; D uncertain. Germline assignment: CDR1 KGHDR and CDR2 SFDVKD. This CDR3 has 12 amino acids. The V end was cut by 1 base, the J end by 3 bases, with 2 bases between. The CDR3 DNA sequence: TGTGCCACCAGTGATTTTTACTATGGCTACACCTTC. Residues: CATSDFYYGYTF.

Many counts were recorded for this clonotype. This sequence joins TRBV5-1 and TRBJ2-5; tentatively, D is TRBD2 (5 bases). Germline V lookup: CDR1 SGHRS, CDR2 YFSETQ. The CDR3 is 14 amino acids. The V gene lost 4 bases and the J gene lost 5 bases, with 15 bases spanning the gap. CDR3 coding DNA: TGCGCCAGCAGCCTCCCAGGCGCGGGTGAGACCCAGTACTTC. Its protein product is CASSLPGAGETQYF.

CDR3: CSAWDSANYGYTF. As DNA, the CDR3 is TGCAGTGCTTGGGACAGCGCTAACTATGGCTACACCTTC. The chain is built from TRBV20-1 and TRBJ1-2; TRBD1 agrees at 7 bases. The J segment lost 0 bases and the V segment lost 5 bases, leaving 3 bases of the junction unmatched. This CDR3 has 13 residues. CDR1 and CDR2 from the germline V gene are DFQATT and SNEGSKA (reference sequence).

This clonotype was detected only a few times. The chain has TRBV4-3 and TRBJ2-7, with D perhaps matching TRBD2 (5 bases). Germline V gene data show CDR1 as LGHNA and CDR2 as YSLEER. This CDR3 spans 14 amino acids. Trimming took 5 bases from V and 0 from J, leaving 11 bases between them. CDR3 DNA: TGCGCCAGCAGCACGAGTAGCGTCTCCTACGAGCAGTACTTC. It specifies CASSTSSVSYEQYF.

The sample holds many counts of this clonotype. The CDR3 spells CASSEWNSNEKLFF. The CDR3 DNA sequence: TGTGCCAGCAGTGAATGGAATTCTAATGAAAAACTGTTTTTT. This chain uses TRBV25-1 with TRBJ1-4; D ambiguous. Per the germline V gene, CDR1 is MGHDK and CDR2 is SYGVNS. V was clipped by 1 base and J by 3 bases, with 6 bases between them. CDR3 length: 14 residues.

This clonotype occurred many times. The chain links TRBV7-9 to TRBJ2-2; 7 positions match TRBD2. V trimming: 7 bases; J trimming: 4 bases; junction bases outside the gene matches: 6. The CDR3 is made up of 14 amino acids. The germline V gene encodes CDR1 SEHNR and CDR2 FQNEAQ (reference sequence). The CDR3 sequence is CASTNSGGTGELFF. In DNA form, the CDR3 reads TGTGCCAGCACCAACTCGGGGGGCACCGGGGAGCTGTTTTTT.

V usage is TRBV9 and J usage is TRBJ2-3; D is possibly TRBD1 (6 bases). Germline V CDR1 and CDR2: SGDLS, YYNGEE. Trimming stripped 3 bases from V and 4 bases from J, with 12 bases between. There are 14 residues in the CDR3. The DNA of the CDR3 is TGTGCCAGCAGCGCCAGGACAGCCGCAGATACGCAGTATTTT. Translated, it gives CASSARTAADTQYF.

This clonotype has just a few counts. The rearrangement uses TRBV20-1 and TRBJ1-2, with TRBD1 identical over 8 bases. The ends lost 5 bases at V and 7 bases at J; junction bases unmatched: 9. Looked up from germline, CDR1 is DFQATT and CDR2 is SNEGSKA (reference sequence). The CDR3 loop spans 13 amino acids. This chain's CDR3 is CSAPRTGMSGYTF. CDR3 nucleotide sequence: TGCAGTGCTCCCAGGACAGGGATGAGTGGCTACACCTTC.

This clonotype appeared many times. V gene TRBV5-1 combines with J gene TRBJ2-3; D gene ambiguous. CDR3 length: 16 amino acids. V was clipped by 3 bases and J by 2 bases, with 16 bases between them. The germline gives CDR1 SGHRS, CDR2 YFSETQ. DNA of the CDR3: TGCGCCAGCAGCTCTGGTGCGCAGTCGATCACAGATACGCAGTATTTT. Protein product: CASSSGAQSITDTQYF.

In its sample, this clonotype was seen a few times. V and J are TRBV9 and TRBJ1-2; no clear D. Germline CDR1 reads SGDLS; CDR2 reads YYNGEE. V was clipped by 3 bases and J by 5 bases, with 8 bases between them. The CDR3 totals 12 residues. As DNA, the CDR3 is TGTGCCAGCAGCGCTGAACAGTATGGCTACACCTTC. Translating gives CASSAEQYGYTF.

Many counts were recorded for this clonotype. The V gene is TRBV29-1, the J gene TRBJ2-2, with TRBD2 as a possible D gene (5 bases). This CDR3 comprises 12 residues. Germline lookup yields CDR1 SQVTM and CDR2 ANQGSEA. Between the trimmed V and J ends, which lost 7 bases and 4 bases, there was a span of 10 bases. The CDR3 nucleotides are TGCAGCGGAGGACTGGTCACCGGGGAGCTGTTTTTT. Its protein product is CSGGLVTGELFF.

This clonotype was seen at least ten times. The J gene is TRBJ2-5, the V gene TRBV18; 8 nucleotides match TRBD1. V shed 3 bases and J 4 bases; nucleotides not matched to a gene: 7. Per the germline V gene, CDR1 is KGHSH and CDR2 is LQKENI. The CDR3 is made up of 15 amino acids. The CDR3 region has the DNA TGTGCCAGCTCACCTCCTGACAGGGGCCCAGAGACCCAGTACTTC. Protein sequence: CASSPPDRGPETQYF.

This clonotype was observed at least ten times. This chain joins TRBV27 and TRBJ2-3; 7 nucleotides match TRBD2. Per the germline V gene, CDR1 is MNHEY and CDR2 is SMNVEV (reference sequence). V lost 5 bases and J lost 6; bases outside the gene matches: 11. The CDR3 extends over 15 amino acids. The CDR3 loop is CASSPPAGGIDTQYF. The CDR3 nucleotides are TGTGCCAGCAGTCCCCCTGCCGGGGGGATTGATACGCAGTATTTT.

This clonotype has at least ten counts. This chain joins TRBV20-1 and TRBJ2-5, with 8 positions matching TRBD2. Germline CDR1 DFQATT, CDR2 SNEGSKA (reference sequence). This CDR3 is built from 14 residues. With V trimmed by 5 bases and J by 5 bases, 10 bases remained unmatched. As DNA, the CDR3 is TGCAGTGCTCCATTTCTTGGCGGGGGGGAGACCCAGTACTTC. It yields the protein CSAPFLGGGETQYF.

Many counts were recorded for this clonotype. This chain joins TRBV12-3 or TRBV12-4 and TRBJ2-2; 7 bases fit TRBD1. V lost 6 bases and J lost 6; bases outside the gene matches: 7. The CDR3 covers 14 residues. The CDR3 loop is CASSRTTGAGELFF. The CDR3 DNA reads as TGTGCCAGCAGCCGTACTACAGGGGCCGGGGAGCTGTTTTTT.

J is TRBJ2-5 and V is TRBV2, with a tentative D call TRBD2 (6 bases). Germline CDR1 reads SNHLY; CDR2 reads FYNNEI. Trimming left V 6 bases short and J 4 bases short, with 6 bases between. The CDR3 has 11 amino acids. Here the CDR3 DNA reads TGTGCCAGCAGGGAGGGAGAGACCCAGTACTTC. It specifies CASREGETQYF.

The chain uses TRBV5-5 and TRBJ2-3; maybe TRBD1 (6 bases). The CDR3 loop spans 15 amino acids. Germline CDR1 and CDR2: SGHKS and YYEKEE (reference sequence). V lost 0 bases, J lost 8 bases, and 16 bases lay in between. The CDR3 protein is CASSLVLGPGVTQYF. CDR3 nucleotide sequence: TGTGCCAGCAGCTTGGTGTTAGGCCCAGGGGTTACGCAGTATTTT.

This clonotype was counted many times. The chain is built from TRBV18 and TRBJ2-5, with TRBD2 identical over 8 bases. The CDR3 sequence is 13 residues long. V was clipped by 3 bases and J by 4 bases; unmatched bases: 1. CDR1 KGHSH and CDR2 LQKENI come from the germline V gene. CDR3 nucleotide sequence: TGTGCCAGCTCACCCGGGACTAGAGAGACCCAGTACTTC. Translation gives CASSPGTRETQYF.

This clonotype was observed at least ten times. CDR3 protein: CASSLTGQEYQPQHF. DNA for the CDR3: TGCGCCAGCAGCTTAACGGGACAGGAATATCAGCCCCAGCATTTT. V usage is TRBV5-1 and J usage is TRBJ1-5; 8 bases are a match to TRBD1. CDR3 length: 15 residues. Germline V CDR1 and CDR2: SGHRS, YFSETQ. After removal of 2 bases from V and 5 bases from J, the junction contained 6 bases not matched to a gene. Full variable domain (remainder filled in from reference TRBV5-1 and TRBJ1-5): KAGVTQTPRYLIKTRGQQVTLSCSPISGHRSVSWYQQTPGQGLQFLFEYFSETQRNKGNFPGRFSGRQFSNSRSEMNVSTLELGDSALYLCASSLTGQEYQPQHFGDGTRLSIL.

This clonotype showed up many times. The rearrangement joins TRBV4-2 to TRBJ1-1, with TRBD1 as a possible D gene (5 bases). CDR1 LGHNA and CDR2 YNFKEQ come from the germline V gene. The CDR3 loop spans 14 amino acids. V lost 0 bases and J 5 bases, leaving 10 bases between the germline ends. The CDR3 region has the DNA TGTGCCAGCAGCCAAGAGGGCCGGGGGACTGAAGCTTTCTTT. It yields the protein CASSQEGRGTEAFF.

This clonotype was observed a handful of times. This chain links TRBV29-1 with TRBJ2-3; 7 bases line up with TRBD1. The CDR3 covers 15 residues. Germline CDR1 and CDR2: SQVTM and ANQGSEA. J gave up 3 bases and V 3 bases, and 9 bases lay outside the gene matches. CDR3 nucleotide sequence: TGCAGCGTTGATATGACAGGGATGGCGACAGATACGCAGTATTTT. It yields the protein CSVDMTGMATDTQYF.

This clonotype has ten or more counts. The rearrangement uses TRBV9 and TRBJ2-5; 9 bases map to TRBD1. V lost 0 bases and J lost 7; bases outside the gene matches: 7. CDR1 and CDR2 (germline): SGDLS, YYNGEE. There are 15 residues in the CDR3. The CDR3: CASSVGGQGSGTQYF. The CDR3 DNA is TGTGCCAGCAGCGTAGGGGGACAGGGCTCCGGGACCCAGTACTTC.